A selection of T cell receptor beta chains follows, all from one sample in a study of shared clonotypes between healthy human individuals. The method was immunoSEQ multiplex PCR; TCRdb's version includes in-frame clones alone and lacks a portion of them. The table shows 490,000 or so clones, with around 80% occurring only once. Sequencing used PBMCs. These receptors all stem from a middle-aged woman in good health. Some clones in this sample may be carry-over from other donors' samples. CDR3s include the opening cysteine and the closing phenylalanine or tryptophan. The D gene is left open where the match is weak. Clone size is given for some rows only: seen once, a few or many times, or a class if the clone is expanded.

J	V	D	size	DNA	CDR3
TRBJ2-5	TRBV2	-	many	TGTGCCAGCAGTGAAGCGATTAGCGGCATCGCGACCCAGTACTTC	CASSEAISGIATQYF
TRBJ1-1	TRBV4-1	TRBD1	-	TGCGCCAGCAGCAGACAGGGGAACACTGAAGCTTTCTTT	CASSRQGNTEAFF
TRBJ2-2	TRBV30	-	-	TGTGCCTGGAGTAGGAGAAGGGGAGCCGGGGAGCTGTTTTTT	CAWSRRRGAGELFF
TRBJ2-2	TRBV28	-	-	TGTGCCAGCAGTTCGGCCACCGGGGAGCTGTTTTTT	CASSSATGELFF
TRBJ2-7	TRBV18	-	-	TGTGCCAGCTCACAAGGGGCCGGCAACGAGCAGTACTTC	CASSQGAGNEQYF
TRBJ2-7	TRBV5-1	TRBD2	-	TGCGCCAGCAGCTTGGGACTAGCGGGCCCCTCGGAGGAGCAGTACTTC	CASSLGLAGPSEEQYF
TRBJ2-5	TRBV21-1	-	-	TGTGCCAGCAGCAAACGCCAACAGCGGGGTAGACCGCAAGAGACCCAGTACTTC	CASSKRQQRGRPQETQYF
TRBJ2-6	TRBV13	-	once	TGTGCCAGCAGCTTACTTGGGTCTGGGGCCAACGTCCTGACTTTC	CASSLLGSGANVLTF
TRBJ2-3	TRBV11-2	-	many	TGTGCCAGCAGCTTAGGCCCTCAAACAGATACGCAGTATTTT	CASSLGPQTDTQYF
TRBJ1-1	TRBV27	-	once	TGTGCCAGCAAATTAGGGATTAACACTGAAGCTTTCTTT	CASKLGINTEAFF
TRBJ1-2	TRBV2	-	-	TGTGCCAGCACCATGACCTACACTAACTATGGCTACACCTTC	CASTMTYTNYGYTF
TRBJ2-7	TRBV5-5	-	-	TGTGCCAGCAGCCTTGGGGCTAGGGCAGTCTCCTACGAGCAGTACTTC	CASSLGARAVSYEQYF
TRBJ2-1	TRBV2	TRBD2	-	TGTGCCAGTAGCGGGAGAAGTTATGAGCAGTTCTTC	CASSGRSYEQFF
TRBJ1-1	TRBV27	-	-	TGTGCCAGCAGTTTATTTGGAGGGGCGAACACTGAAGCTTTCTTT	CASSLFGGANTEAFF
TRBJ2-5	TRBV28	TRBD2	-	TGTGCCAGCAGTTTATTCCAGGCCCGGGGGGCCCAGTACTTC	CASSLFQARGAQYF
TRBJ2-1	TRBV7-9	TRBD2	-	TGTGCCAGCCGGGGGGGCGGCCCCAATGAGCAGTTCTTC	CASRGGGPNEQFF
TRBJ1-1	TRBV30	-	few	TGTGCCTGGAGTCCTCCCAGGGAAACGGGGAAAGCTTTCTTT	CAWSPPRETGKAFF
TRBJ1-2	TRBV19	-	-	TGTGCCAGTAGTATTCCCGCCTTGGCATGGACTTCCATAAACTATGGCTACACCTTC	CASSIPALAWTSINYGYTF
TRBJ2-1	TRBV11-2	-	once	TGTGCCAGCAGGTCCGGGACAAAGCCTTACAATGAGCAGTTCTTC	CASRSGTKPYNEQFF
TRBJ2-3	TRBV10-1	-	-	TGCGCCAGCAGTGAGTACTGGACAGATACGCAGTATTTT	CASSEYWTDTQYF
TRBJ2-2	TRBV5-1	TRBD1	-	TGCGCCAGCAGTCCCTCGGGACAGCTGAACACCGGGGAGCTGTTTTTT	CASSPSGQLNTGELFF
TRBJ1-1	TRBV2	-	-	TGTGCCAGCAGTGAAGCCGATTTCCAGGGAGGAGCTTTCTTT	CASSEADFQGGAFF
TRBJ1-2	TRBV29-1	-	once	TGCAGCGTCGCCTCCCGGGGGGGGAATGGCTACACCTTC	CSVASRGGNGYTF
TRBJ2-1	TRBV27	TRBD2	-	TGTGCCAGCACCCTCCGATTCCCACTAGCGGGAGAGAATGAGCAGTTCTTC	CASTLRFPLAGENEQFF
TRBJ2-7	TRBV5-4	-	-	TGTGCCAGCAGCTTGGGCAAGCTGAGTGAGCAGTACTTC	CASSLGKLSEQYF
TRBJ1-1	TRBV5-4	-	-	TGTGCCAGCAGCCCTAAGGGTGGGGGAAACACTGAAGCTTTCTTT	CASSPKGGGNTEAFF
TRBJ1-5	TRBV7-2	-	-	TGTGCCAGCAGCGCCGACGCTGAGCCCCAGCATTTT	CASSADAEPQHF
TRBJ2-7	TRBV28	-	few	TGTGCCAGCAGTTTAAAGTGGGGCTCCTACGAGCAGTACTTC	CASSLKWGSYEQYF
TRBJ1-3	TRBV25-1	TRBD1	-	TGTGCCAGCAGTGACAGGGGGCAAGGAAACACCATATATTTT	CASSDRGQGNTIYF
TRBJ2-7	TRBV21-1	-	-	TGTGCCAGCAGCAAAGGACAGGGGGCGCGGTACGAGCAGTACTTC	CASSKGQGARYEQYF
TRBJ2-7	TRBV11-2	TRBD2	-	TGTGCCAGCAGCTATAGCGGGGGGGCCTCCTACGAGCAGTACTTC	CASSYSGGASYEQYF
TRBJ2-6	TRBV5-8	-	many	TGTGCCAGCATCCAGGCCTGGGGCTTTGGGGCCAACGTCCTGACTTTC	CASIQAWGFGANVLTF
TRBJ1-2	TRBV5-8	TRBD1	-	TGTGCCAGCAGCTTGAGTGGACAGGATTATGGCTACACCTTC	CASSLSGQDYGYTF
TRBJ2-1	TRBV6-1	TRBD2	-	TGTGCCAGCAGTGAAGCGGGGGCGAGCGGGAGGGGATACAATGAGCAGTTCTTC	CASSEAGASGRGYNEQFF
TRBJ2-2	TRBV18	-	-	TGTGCCAGCTCATTCCGGGGAGTGAACACCGGGGAGCTGTTTTTT	CASSFRGVNTGELFF
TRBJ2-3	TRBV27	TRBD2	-	TGTGCCAGCAGTGCCCGACTAGCGGGGTTCACAGATACGCAGTATTTT	CASSARLAGFTDTQYF
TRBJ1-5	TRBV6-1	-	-	TGTGCCAGCAGTGAAGCCGCGGATAGCAATCAGCCCCAGCATTTT	CASSEAADSNQPQHF
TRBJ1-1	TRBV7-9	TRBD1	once	TGTGCCAGCAGCGTAGACAGGGGAGCTTTCTTT	CASSVDRGAFF
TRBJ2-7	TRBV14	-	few	TGTGCCAGCAGCCAAGAACTAGCTGGGGAGCAGTACTTC	CASSQELAGEQYF
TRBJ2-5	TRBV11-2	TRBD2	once	TGTGCCAGCAGCCCTAGCGGACTAGCGGGGGAGACCCAGTACTTC	CASSPSGLAGETQYF
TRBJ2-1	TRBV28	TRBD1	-	TGTGCCAGCAGTGAGCCGGACAGGAGAAACAATGAGCAGTTCTTC	CASSEPDRRNNEQFF
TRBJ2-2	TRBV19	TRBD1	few	TGTGCCAGTAGTATCCCTCGGGACAGGGGGAACGGGGAGCTGTTTTTT	CASSIPRDRGNGELFF
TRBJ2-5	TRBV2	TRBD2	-	TGTGCCAGCAGTGAGGGACTAGCGGGCGCACAGACCCAGTACTTC	CASSEGLAGAQTQYF
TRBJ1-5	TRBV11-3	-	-	TGTGCCAGCAGCTTAGCCCCGGGACCTCAGCCCCAGCATTTT	CASSLAPGPQPQHF
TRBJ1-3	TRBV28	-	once	TGTGCCAGCAGTCCACCCCGGCGATCCTCTGGAAACACCATATATTTT	CASSPPRRSSGNTIYF
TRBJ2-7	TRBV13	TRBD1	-	TGTGCCAGCAGCTTGGGACAGGGGTGGGACGAGCAGTACTTC	CASSLGQGWDEQYF
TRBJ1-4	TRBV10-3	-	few	TGTGCCATCAGTTCCGGGACAACTGAAAAACTGTTTTTT	CAISSGTTEKLFF
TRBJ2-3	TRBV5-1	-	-	TGCGCCAGCAGCCTGGACAGAAACACAGATACGCAGTATTTT	CASSLDRNTDTQYF
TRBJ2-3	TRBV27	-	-	TGTGCCAGCAGTTTCGGATGGGGCACAGATACGCAGTATTTT	CASSFGWGTDTQYF
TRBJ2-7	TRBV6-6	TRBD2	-	TGTGCCAGCTCGCCCGGCGGGAGGGCCTACGAGCAGTACTTC	CASSPGGRAYEQYF